These T cell receptor beta chains were read from a single sample in a study of shared clonotypes between healthy human individuals. Clones were sequenced by immunoSEQ multiplex PCR, and TCRdb holds only the in-frame ones, with some missing. Here the sample spans about 600,000 clones, about 80% being singletons. Sequenced input: PBMCs. The receptors derive from a middle-aged woman in good health. Some clones in this sample may be carry-over from other donors' samples. Each CDR3 is given with its conserved first and last residue. Fields, in order: D gene, clone size, J gene, V gene, CDR3 protein, CDR3 DNA. The D gene is left open where the match is weak. Clone size appears in some rows only: once, few, many, or a class for an expanded clone.

TRBD1,NA,TRBJ2-7,TRBV5-5,CASSLLGRDSSSYEQYF,TGTGCCAGCAGCTTGCTGGGCAGGGACAGCAGCTCCTACGAGCAGTACTTC
TRBD1,NA,TRBJ2-1,TRBV30,CAWSIGGTGTHEQFF,TGTGCCTGGAGCATCGGAGGGACAGGGACCCATGAGCAGTTCTTC
NA,NA,TRBJ2-1,TRBV7-2,CASSGRQGAHEQFF,TGTGCCAGCAGTGGACGCCAAGGGGCCCATGAGCAGTTCTTC
TRBD1,NA,TRBJ1-2,TRBV7-9,CASGPRTGPSYYGYTF,TGTGCCAGCGGGCCTCGGACAGGGCCAAGCTACTATGGCTACACCTTC
NA,NA,TRBJ2-3,TRBV11-3,CASSLRAGGPSTDTQYF,TGTGCCAGCAGCTTACGGGCCGGGGGTCCTAGCACAGATACGCAGTATTTT
NA,NA,TRBJ2-2,TRBV27,CASRGGSHTGELFF,TGTGCCAGCCGAGGAGGGAGCCACACCGGGGAGCTGTTTTTT
NA,NA,TRBJ2-1,TRBV28,CASSLWAGTSYNEQFF,TGTGCCAGCAGTTTATGGGCCGGGACAAGTTACAATGAGCAGTTCTTC
NA,NA,TRBJ2-7,TRBV6-5,CASSVAASAYEQYF,TGTGCCAGCAGTGTTGCGGCTAGCGCCTACGAGCAGTACTTC
TRBD1,few,TRBJ1-4,TRBV19,CASTDTGVTNEKLFF,TGTGCCAGTACCGACACAGGGGTAACTAATGAAAAACTGTTTTTT
NA,NA,TRBJ2-3,TRBV2,CASSEREGTDTQYF,TGTGCCAGCAGTGAGAGGGAGGGCACAGATACGCAGTATTTT
NA,NA,TRBJ1-2,TRBV5-1,CASSLYRSGYGYTF,TGCGCCAGCAGCTTGTACAGGTCTGGCTATGGCTACACCTTC
NA,NA,TRBJ2-7,TRBV2,CATSRTEMGSYEQYF,TGTGCCACCTCTAGGACTGAAATGGGTTCCTACGAGCAGTACTTC
TRBD1,NA,TRBJ2-7,TRBV19,CASSIDPRTGGYEQYF,TGTGCCAGTAGTATAGATCCCAGGACAGGGGGCTACGAGCAGTACTTC
TRBD2,NA,TRBJ2-2,TRBV7-6,CASSPLPRLAGEGELFF,TGTGCCAGCAGCCCACTACCTAGACTAGCGGGAGAAGGGGAGCTGTTTTTT
TRBD1,NA,TRBJ1-5,TRBV19,CASTPDRVNSNQPQHF,TGTGCCAGTACACCGGACAGGGTGAATAGCAATCAGCCCCAGCATTTT
NA,NA,TRBJ2-2,TRBV7-9,CASSLPTVNSGSGELFF,TGTGCCAGCAGCTTACCCACAGTTAATAGCGGAAGTGGGGAGCTGTTTTTT
NA,NA,TRBJ1-5,TRBV25-1,CASRRGNQPQHF,TGTGCCAGCAGGAGGGGAAATCAGCCCCAGCATTTT
NA,once,TRBJ2-5,TRBV5-1,CASSLMGGGGETQYF,TGCGCCAGCAGCTTGATGGGAGGCGGAGGAGAGACCCAGTACTTC
TRBD1,NA,TRBJ1-4,TRBV25-1,CASRAMTGLNEKLFF,TGTGCCAGCAGAGCCATGACAGGGCTTAATGAAAAACTGTTTTTT
NA,NA,TRBJ2-7,TRBV5-1,CASSLGLGANEQYF,TGCGCCAGCAGCTTGGGTCTGGGGGCCAACGAGCAGTACTTC
TRBD2,NA,TRBJ2-1,TRBV28,CASSFVLAGTYNEQFF,TGTGCCAGCAGTTTCGTACTAGCGGGAACCTACAATGAGCAGTTCTTC
NA,NA,TRBJ1-1,TRBV5-1,CASSWGEGTEAFF,TGCGCCAGCAGTTGGGGGGAAGGCACTGAAGCTTTCTTT
NA,NA,TRBJ1-5,TRBV2,CASNEGHLSNQPQHF,TGTGCCAGCAATGAGGGACATCTTAGCAATCAGCCCCAGCATTTT
NA,few,TRBJ2-3,TRBV7-2,CASSLGAADTQYF,TGTGCCAGCAGCTTAGGGGCGGCAGATACGCAGTATTTT
NA,NA,TRBJ2-7,TRBV9,CASSVGPRPDADYEQYF,TGTGCCAGCAGCGTGGGCCCCAGACCGGATGCCGACTACGAGCAGTACTTC
NA,NA,TRBJ2-1,TRBV13,CASSLVGPGYNEQFF,TGTGCCAGCAGCTTAGTGGGTCCCGGCTACAATGAGCAGTTCTTC
NA,once,TRBJ1-5,TRBV6-1,CASRRQRNDQPQHF,TGTGCCAGCAGACGACAACGGAACGATCAGCCCCAGCATTTT
TRBD1,NA,TRBJ1-2,TRBV28,CASSLGQGYGYTF,TGTGCCAGCAGTTTGGGACAGGGCTATGGCTACACCTTC
TRBD1,NA,TRBJ1-4,TRBV27,CASSLDRVAEKLFF,TGTGCCAGCAGCTTGGACAGGGTGGCTGAAAAACTGTTTTTT
NA,few,TRBJ1-6,TRBV7-2,CASSLLGAYNSPLHF,TGTGCCAGCAGCTTATTGGGGGCGTATAATTCACCCCTCCACTTT
TRBD2,NA,TRBJ2-1,TRBV28,CASRTGLAGVKREFF,TGTGCCAGCAGGACGGGACTAGCGGGAGTCAAAAGAGAGTTCTTC
TRBD2,NA,TRBJ2-1,TRBV6-6,CASSYLTSGPGDEQFF,TGTGCCAGCAGTTACTTGACTAGCGGCCCAGGGGATGAGCAGTTCTTC
NA,NA,TRBJ2-7,TRBV4-1,CASSQAGKPYEQYF,TGCGCCAGCAGCCAGGCCGGGAAGCCCTACGAGCAGTACTTC
TRBD1,NA,TRBJ2-7,TRBV6-6,CASSYSGQDYEQYF,TGTGCCAGCAGTTACTCAGGACAGGACTACGAGCAGTACTTC
NA,NA,TRBJ1-2,TRBV28,CASIYHGALGYTF,TGTGCCAGCATCTATCACGGGGCTCTTGGCTACACCTTC
TRBD2,NA,TRBJ2-5,TRBV4-2,CASSQVTSGRRGETQYF,TGTGCCAGCAGCCAAGTAACTAGCGGGAGGAGGGGAGAGACCCAGTACTTC
TRBD2,NA,TRBJ2-2,TRBV5-4,CASSLKLATNTGELFF,TGTGCCAGCAGCTTGAAACTAGCGACCAACACCGGGGAGCTGTTTTTT
NA,once,TRBJ2-3,TRBV11-2,CASSLISGAGTDTQYF,TGTGCCAGCAGCTTAATATCGGGGGCTGGGACAGATACGCAGTATTTT
TRBD1,NA,TRBJ2-5,TRBV7-3,CASSYSGTGQETQYF,TGTGCCAGCAGCTATTCCGGGACAGGGCAAGAGACCCAGTACTTC
NA,few,TRBJ2-5,TRBV30,CAWSSGETQYF,TGTGCCTGGAGTTCAGGAGAGACCCAGTACTTC
NA,NA,TRBJ2-5,TRBV28,CASSSPKLSVGETQYF,TGTGCCAGCAGTTCCCCTAAGCTGAGCGTCGGGGAGACCCAGTACTTC
TRBD1,few,TRBJ2-7,TRBV27,CASAGRGPYEQYF,TGTGCCAGCGCCGGCAGGGGGCCGTACGAGCAGTACTTC
NA,NA,TRBJ1-5,TRBV28,CASSSSPRAGNQPQHF,TGTGCCAGCAGTTCCTCCCCCAGGGCGGGCAATCAGCCCCAGCATTTT
NA,NA,TRBJ2-7,TRBV10-2,CASSGREQYF,TGCGCCAGCAGTGGAAGGGAGCAGTACTTC
NA,NA,TRBJ2-6,TRBV7-3,CASSSQRSGANVLTF,TGTGCCAGCAGCTCACAGCGCTCTGGGGCCAACGTCCTGACTTTC
TRBD2,many,TRBJ2-7,TRBV9,CASSVGLAGGHSSYEQYF,TGTGCCAGCAGCGTGGGACTAGCGGGAGGCCATTCCTCCTACGAGCAGTACTTC
TRBD2,once,TRBJ2-2,TRBV27,CASSLLGGANTGELFF,TGTGCCAGCAGTTTATTGGGAGGGGCCAACACCGGGGAGCTGTTTTTT
TRBD2,NA,TRBJ2-1,TRBV5-4,CASSLPIAGGPYNEQFF,TGTGCCAGCAGCTTGCCGATAGCGGGAGGGCCTTACAATGAGCAGTTCTTC
TRBD1,NA,TRBJ1-3,TRBV28,CASSFRTGPGNTIYF,TGTGCCAGCAGTTTCCGGACAGGGCCTGGAAACACCATATATTTT
NA,NA,TRBJ1-5,TRBV6-4,CASSENLGLDQPQHF,TGTGCCAGCAGTGAGAACTTGGGACTCGATCAGCCCCAGCATTTT
TRBD1,few,TRBJ2-3,TRBV6-4,CASSEGQGEADTQYF,TGTGCCAGCAGTGAAGGACAGGGGGAGGCAGATACGCAGTATTTT
TRBD2,NA,TRBJ2-5,TRBV25-1,CASSAGGSGETQYF,TGTGCCAGCAGTGCGGGCGGGAGCGGGGAGACCCAGTACTTC